The TCR beta chain described here comes from a study of blood T cell repertoires in COVID-19. Germline values: CDR1 SGHRS, CDR2 YFSETQ. The CDR3 loop spans 13 amino acids. V lost 1 base to trimming and J lost 1 base, with 5 bases between them. As handled by the study authors: Estimates of nucleated cell counts were drawn from the amplification of reference gene primers. Repertoires were generated with immunoSEQ multiplex PCR, while TCRdb's copy carries only in-frame clones and drops some. D and trimming were read from the DNA, whereas the V and J calls and clone size are those reported in that table. Found here are some 250,000 clones, over 75% of them singletons; the top ten hold around 8%.

This clonotype was obtained from a woman over 75 with acute or convalescent COVID-19. Material: peripheral blood. The rearrangement uses TRBV5-1 and TRBJ1-1, with D unclear. This CDR3 reads CASSLFGNTEAFF. CDR3 nucleotides: TGCGCCAGCAGCTTGTTCGGGAACACTGAAGCTTTCTTT.